This TCR beta chain was identified during a study of post-analysis software for immune sequencing data. Overall study context: Several disease courses (relapsing-remitting, secondary progressive and progressive-relapsing) of multiple sclerosis were included.

This CDR3 is built from 13 residues. Per germline, CDR1 SGHRS and CDR2 YFSETQ. Findings and limits, study-wide: For normalized Chao1 diversity, multiple sclerosis patients scored significantly lower than controls did. Samples sharing a preparation batch grouped tightly together when assessed by F measure. The study found TRBV5-6, TRBV5-1 and TRBV20-1 among 4 or 5 TRBV segments more frequent in patients than controls.

Unique molecular identifiers were built into the TCR beta cDNA libraries. The authors obtained roughly 550,000 cDNA molecules from roughly 1 to 10 million T cells. TCRdb fed the PCR reads into MiXCR, producing one record per CDR3 protein. The repertoire has roughly 580,000 distinct CDR3 sequences, around 40% of them found once; the top ten carry 1.7%. Worth noting for this clonotype: Its specificity is unknown. A junction end diverges from the germline sequence, so it may reflect a read error.

Sequences were obtained from blood. The V gene is TRBV5-1, the J gene TRBJ2-5, with TRBD2 as a possible D gene (5 bases). The clonotype originates from a girl between 5 and 17 years old with multiple sclerosis. CDR3 sequence reads: CTSKGLAGETQYF. CDR3 coding DNA: TGCACCAGCAAGGGTTTGGCGGGAGAGACCCAGTACTTC.